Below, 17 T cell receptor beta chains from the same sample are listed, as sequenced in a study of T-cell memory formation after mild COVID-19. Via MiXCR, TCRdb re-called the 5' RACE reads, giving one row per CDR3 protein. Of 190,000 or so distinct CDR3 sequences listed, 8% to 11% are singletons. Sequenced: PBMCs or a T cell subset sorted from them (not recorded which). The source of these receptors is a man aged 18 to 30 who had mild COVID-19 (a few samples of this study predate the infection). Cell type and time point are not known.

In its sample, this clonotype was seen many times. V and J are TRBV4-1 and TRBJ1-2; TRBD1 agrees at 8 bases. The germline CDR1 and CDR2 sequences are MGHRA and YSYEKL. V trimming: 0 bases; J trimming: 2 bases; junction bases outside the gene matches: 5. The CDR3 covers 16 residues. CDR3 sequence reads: CASSQDRRTGNYGYTF. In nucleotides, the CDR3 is TGCGCCAGCAGCCAAGATCGAAGGACAGGGAACTATGGCTACACCTTC.

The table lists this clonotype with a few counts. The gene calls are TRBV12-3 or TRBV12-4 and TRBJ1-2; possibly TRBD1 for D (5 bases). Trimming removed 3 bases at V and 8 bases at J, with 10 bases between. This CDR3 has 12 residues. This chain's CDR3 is CASSFNGDGYTF. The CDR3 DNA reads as TGTGCCAGCAGTTTTAATGGGGACGGCTACACCTTC.

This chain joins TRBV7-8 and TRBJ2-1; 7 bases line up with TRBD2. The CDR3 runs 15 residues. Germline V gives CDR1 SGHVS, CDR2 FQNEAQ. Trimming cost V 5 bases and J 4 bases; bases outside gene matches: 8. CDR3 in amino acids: CASSPGLGPYNEQFF. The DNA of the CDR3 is TGTGCCAGCAGCCCCGGACTAGGTCCTTACAATGAGCAGTTCTTC. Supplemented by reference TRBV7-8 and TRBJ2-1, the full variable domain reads GAGVSQSPRYKVAKRGQDVALRCDPISGHVSLFWYQQALGQGPEFLTYFQNEAQLDKSGLPSDRFFAERPEGSVSTLKIQRTQQEDSAVYLCASSPGLGPYNEQFFGPGTRLTVL.

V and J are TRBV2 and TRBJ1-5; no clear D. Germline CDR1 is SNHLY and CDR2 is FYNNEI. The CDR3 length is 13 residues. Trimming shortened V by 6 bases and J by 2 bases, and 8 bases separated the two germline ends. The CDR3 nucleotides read TGTGCCAGCAGATGGGAGGGCAATCAGCCCCAGCATTTT. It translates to CASRWEGNQPQHF.

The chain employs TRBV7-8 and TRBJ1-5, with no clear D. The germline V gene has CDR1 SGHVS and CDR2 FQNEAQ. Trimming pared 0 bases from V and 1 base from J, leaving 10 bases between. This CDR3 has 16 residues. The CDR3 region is CASSLASGMSNQPQHF. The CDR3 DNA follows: TGTGCCAGCAGCTTAGCGTCCGGGATGAGCAATCAGCCCCAGCATTTT.

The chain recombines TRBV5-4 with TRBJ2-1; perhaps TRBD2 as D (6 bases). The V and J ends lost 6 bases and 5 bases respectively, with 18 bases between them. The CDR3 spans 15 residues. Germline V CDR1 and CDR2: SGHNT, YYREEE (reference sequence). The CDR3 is CASTRRDLLNNEQFF. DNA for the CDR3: TGTGCCAGCACCCGGCGGGACCTACTGAACAATGAGCAGTTCTTC.

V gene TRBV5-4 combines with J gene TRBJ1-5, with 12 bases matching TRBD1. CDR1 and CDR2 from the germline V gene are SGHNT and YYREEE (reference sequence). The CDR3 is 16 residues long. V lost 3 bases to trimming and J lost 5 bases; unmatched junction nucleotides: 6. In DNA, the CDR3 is TGTGCCAGCAGCTCTCAAGGGACAGGGGGCTATCAGCCCCAGCATTTT. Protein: CASSSQGTGGYQPQHF.

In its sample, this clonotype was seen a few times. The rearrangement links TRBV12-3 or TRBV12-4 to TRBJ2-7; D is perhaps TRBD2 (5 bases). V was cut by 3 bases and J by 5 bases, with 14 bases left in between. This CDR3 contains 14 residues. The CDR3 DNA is TGTGCCAGCAGTTTTTACGGGGTTTCCGACGAGCAGTACTTC. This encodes CASSFYGVSDEQYF.

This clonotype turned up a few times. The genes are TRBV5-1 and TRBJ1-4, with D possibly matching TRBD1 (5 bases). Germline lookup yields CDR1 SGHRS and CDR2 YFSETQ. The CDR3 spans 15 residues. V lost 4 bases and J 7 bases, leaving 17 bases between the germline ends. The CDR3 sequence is CASSRNRPDLEKLFF. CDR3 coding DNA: TGCGCCAGCAGCCGAAACAGGCCGGACCTTGAAAAACTGTTTTTT.

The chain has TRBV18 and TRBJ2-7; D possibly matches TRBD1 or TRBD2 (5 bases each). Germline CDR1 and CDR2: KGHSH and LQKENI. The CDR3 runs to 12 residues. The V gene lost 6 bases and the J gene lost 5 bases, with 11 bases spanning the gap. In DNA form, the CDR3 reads TGTGCCAGCTCGCCCCGGGGCCACGAGCAGTACGTC. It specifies CASSPRGHEQYV.

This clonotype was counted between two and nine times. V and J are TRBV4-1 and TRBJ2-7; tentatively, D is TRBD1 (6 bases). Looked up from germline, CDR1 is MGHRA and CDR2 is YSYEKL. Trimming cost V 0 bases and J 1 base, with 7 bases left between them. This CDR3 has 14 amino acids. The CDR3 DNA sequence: TGCGCCAGCAGCCAAGAGGACAGTTCCTACGAGCAGTACGTC. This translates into CASSQEDSSYEQYV.

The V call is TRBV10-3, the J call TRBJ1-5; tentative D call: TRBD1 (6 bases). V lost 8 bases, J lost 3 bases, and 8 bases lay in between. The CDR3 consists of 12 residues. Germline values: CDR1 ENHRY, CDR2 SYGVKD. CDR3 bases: TGTGCCATCGGACAGTACAATCAGCCCCAGCATTTT. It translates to CAIGQYNQPQHF.

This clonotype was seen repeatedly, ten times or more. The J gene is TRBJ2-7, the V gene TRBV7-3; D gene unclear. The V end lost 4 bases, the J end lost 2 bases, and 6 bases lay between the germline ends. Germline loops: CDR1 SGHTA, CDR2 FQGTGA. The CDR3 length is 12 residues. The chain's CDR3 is CASSSPAYEQYF. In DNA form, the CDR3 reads TGTGCCAGCAGCTCCCCCGCCTACGAGCAGTACTTC.

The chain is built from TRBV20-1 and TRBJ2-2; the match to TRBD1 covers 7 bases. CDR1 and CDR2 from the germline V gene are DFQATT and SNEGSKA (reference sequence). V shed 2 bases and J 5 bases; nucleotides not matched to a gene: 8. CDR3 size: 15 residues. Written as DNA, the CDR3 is TGCAGTGCTAGACCCGACAGGGCTGAGACCGGGGAGCTGTTTTTT. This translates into CSARPDRAETGELFF.

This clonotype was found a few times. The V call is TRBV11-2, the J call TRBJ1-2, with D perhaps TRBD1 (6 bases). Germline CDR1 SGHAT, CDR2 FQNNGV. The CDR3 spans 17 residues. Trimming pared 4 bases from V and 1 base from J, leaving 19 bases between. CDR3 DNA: TGTGCCAGCAGCTCTCCGCGGGGAACAGGGATTAACTATGGCTACACCTTC. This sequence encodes CASSSPRGTGINYGYTF.

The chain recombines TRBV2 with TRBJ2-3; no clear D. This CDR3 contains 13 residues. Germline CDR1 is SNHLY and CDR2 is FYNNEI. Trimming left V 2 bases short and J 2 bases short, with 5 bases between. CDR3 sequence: CASSERHTDTQYF. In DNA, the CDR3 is TGTGCCAGCAGTGAAAGGCACACAGATACGCAGTATTTT.

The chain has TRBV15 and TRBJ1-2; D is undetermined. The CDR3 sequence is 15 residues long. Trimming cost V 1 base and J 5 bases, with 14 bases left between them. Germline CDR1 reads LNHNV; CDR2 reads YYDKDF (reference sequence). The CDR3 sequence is CATSRGLLKRYGYTF. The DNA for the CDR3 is TGTGCCACCAGCAGAGGGCTTTTAAAGAGATATGGCTACACCTTC.